Following are 17 T cell receptor beta chains from one sample sequenced in a study of response to subunit inactivated influenza vaccine. TCRdb recomputed calls from the RT-PCR reads with MiXCR, one row per CDR3 protein. The data hold roughly 570,000 distinct CDR3 sequences, with less than 15% observed a single time. The material was PBMCs from blood, obtained about 11 days after vaccination. These receptors were taken from a man aged 50-59 years who received an inactivated influenza vaccine.

The chain carries TRBV7-9 and TRBJ2-6; no clear D gene. V was cut by 11 bases and J by 0 bases, with 5 bases left in between. Germline V CDR1 and CDR2: SEHNR, FQNEAQ (reference sequence). The CDR3 contains 12 residues. CDR3 loop: CAPSSGANVLTF. In DNA form, the CDR3 reads TGTGCCCCGAGCTCTGGGGCCAACGTCCTGACTTTC.

This clonotype was counted only a few times. The genes are TRBV11-2 and TRBJ2-3; D could derive from TRBD1 or TRBD2 (6 bases each). The CDR3 consists of 13 residues. Trimming left V 7 bases short and J 6 bases short, with 14 bases between. CDR1 is SGHAT and CDR2 is FQNNGV in the germline V gene. CDR3 sequence reads: CASNMGAGDTQYF. The CDR3 region has the DNA TGTGCCAGCAACATGGGGGCGGGGGATACGCAGTATTTT.

This clonotype has a handful of counts. The chain uses TRBV6-1 and TRBJ2-3; 13 nucleotides align to TRBD2. The germline V gene has CDR1 MNHNS and CDR2 SASEGT. CDR3 length: 16 residues. Trimming took 5 bases from V and 0 from J; bases not matched to a gene: 2. Written as DNA, the CDR3 is TGTGCCAGCAGTAAGGGACTAGCGGGGAGCACAGATACGCAGTATTTT. Encoded protein: CASSKGLAGSTDTQYF.

The rearrangement links TRBV29-1 to TRBJ2-2; 7 bases map to TRBD2. Germline loops: CDR1 SQVTM, CDR2 ANQGSEA. With 2 bases clipped from V and 1 base from J, the junction kept 7 bases outside the gene matches. The CDR3 has 16 residues. CDR3 DNA sequence: TGCAGCGTTGAATTTCGTGCTAGCGGGAACACCGGGGAGCTGTTTTTT. This codes for CSVEFRASGNTGELFF.

This clonotype was observed at least ten times. This chain connects TRBV4-3 to TRBJ2-4; 10 bases align to TRBD2. V trimming: 0 bases; J trimming: 2 bases; junction bases outside the gene matches: 16. The CDR3 extends over 21 amino acids. Germline CDR1 and CDR2: LGHNA and YSLEER. The CDR3 region has the DNA TGCGCCAGCAGCCAAGACCTTCTTACTAGCGGGGCCTCCCTGTCCAAAAACATTCAGTACTTC. It encodes CASSQDLLTSGASLSKNIQYF.

The rearrangement joins TRBV4-3 to TRBJ1-1, with a weak D call TRBD1 (5 bases). Trimming left V 4 bases short and J 0 bases short, with 18 bases between. The germline V gene encodes CDR1 LGHNA and CDR2 YSLEER. CDR3 size: 17 residues. DNA for the CDR3: TGCGCCAGCAGCCCAATGGGGGACCTTAAAATGAACACTGAAGCTTTCTTT. Translation gives CASSPMGDLKMNTEAFF.

The chain has TRBV5-1 and TRBJ1-1; 9 nucleotides line up with TRBD1. The germline V gene has CDR1 SGHRS and CDR2 YFSETQ. V shed 5 bases and J 4 bases; nucleotides not matched to a gene: 3. The CDR3 length is 13 residues. CDR3 protein: CASRGQGTTEAFF. The DNA for the CDR3 is TGCGCCAGCAGGGGACAGGGAACCACTGAAGCTTTCTTT.

This clonotype was counted only a few times. In DNA form, the CDR3 reads TGTGCCACCAGCGAAGCAGGAGCTCCCTACGAGCAGTACTTC. Translating gives CATSEAGAPYEQYF. The chain carries TRBV15 and TRBJ2-7, with D unresolved. Trimming took 5 bases from V and 2 from J, leaving 13 bases between them. Germline V lookup: CDR1 LNHNV, CDR2 YYDKDF (reference sequence). CDR3 size: 14 residues. Full variable domain (rest looked up from reference TRBV15 and TRBJ2-7): DAMVIQNPRYQVTQFGKPVTLSCSQTLNHNVMYWYQQKSSQAPKLLFHYYDKDFNNEADTPDNFQSRRPNTSFCFLDIRSPGLGDTAMYLCATSEAGAPYEQYFGPGTRLTVT.

CDR3 coding DNA: TGTGCCAGCAGCTTAATAGCGGGGGGACAAGAGACCCAGTACTTC. This translates into CASSLIAGGQETQYF. This chain connects TRBV7-2 to TRBJ2-5; 10 nucleotides align to TRBD2. Germline V gene sequence: CDR1 SGHTA, CDR2 FQGNSA. The length of the CDR3 is 15 residues. The J segment lost 2 bases and the V segment lost 2 bases, leaving 2 bases of the junction unmatched.

The V gene is TRBV20-1, the J gene TRBJ2-1, with D possibly being TRBD1 or TRBD2 (5 bases each). V lost 5 bases to trimming and J lost 9 bases, with 20 bases between them. The CDR3 is made up of 14 amino acids. The germline gives CDR1 DFQATT, CDR2 SNEGSKA (reference sequence). The CDR3 is CSAGPGRRLAEQFF. The DNA for the CDR3 is TGCAGTGCTGGACCGGGACGGAGGCTGGCTGAGCAGTTCTTC.

The CDR3 loop is CASNPGERLNNEKLFF. In DNA, the CDR3 is TGCGCCAGCAACCCAGGGGAAAGGTTAAATAATGAAAAACTGTTTTTT. The chain joins TRBV5-1 to TRBJ1-4; D possibly corresponds to TRBD1 (6 bases). The germline gives CDR1 SGHRS, CDR2 YFSETQ. The CDR3 has 16 residues. V gave up 6 bases and J gave up 4 bases, with 19 bases separating them. The variable domain in full, with the rest retrieved from reference TRBV5-1 and TRBJ1-4, is KAGVTQTPRYLIKTRGQQVTLSCSPISGHRSVSWYQQTPGQGLQFLFEYFSETQRNKGNFPGRFSGRQFSNSRSEMNVSTLELGDSALYLCASNPGERLNNEKLFFGSGTQLSVL.

This clonotype was counted ten times or more. The chain employs TRBV11-2 and TRBJ1-1; no definite D call. Germline assignment: CDR1 SGHAT and CDR2 FQNNGV. The germline V and J ends were trimmed by 1 base and 1 base, with 4 bases remaining between them. This CDR3 is built from 13 residues. CDR3 sequence: CASSLGSNTEAFF. The DNA of the CDR3 is TGTGCCAGCAGCTTAGGGTCGAACACTGAAGCTTTCTTT. Variable domain in full (rest from reference TRBV11-2 and TRBJ1-1): EAGVAQSPRYKIIEKRQSVAFWCNPISGHATLYWYQQILGQGPKLLIQFQNNGVVDDSQLPKDRFSAERLKGVDSTLKIQPAKLEDSAVYLCASSLGSNTEAFFGQGTRLTVV.

This clonotype occurred a few times. The rearrangement uses TRBV29-1 and TRBJ2-7; no clear D gene. V gave up 0 bases and J gave up 1 base, with 7 bases separating them. The germline CDR1 and CDR2 sequences are SQVTM and ANQGSEA. The CDR3 is 13 residues long. In nucleotides, the CDR3 is TGCAGCGTTGAAGACTCTCATTCCTACGAGCAGTACTTC. Its translation is CSVEDSHSYEQYF.

The chain carries TRBV7-3 and TRBJ1-2; D uncertain. Germline V gene data show CDR1 as SGHTA and CDR2 as FQGTGA. Trimming took 1 base from V and 6 from J, leaving 12 bases between them. The CDR3 sequence is 14 residues long. The CDR3 here is CASSLSPTRDGYTF. The CDR3 DNA sequence: TGTGCCAGCAGCTTAAGCCCGACAAGAGATGGCTACACCTTC.

This chain connects TRBV27 to TRBJ2-1, with a possible D match to TRBD2 (7 bases). Trimming stripped 6 bases from V and 4 bases from J, with 16 bases between. The length of the CDR3 is 15 residues. CDR1 MNHEY and CDR2 SMNVEV come from the germline V gene (reference sequence). The CDR3 nucleotides read TGTGCCAGCAGCCGCCCGGGGAGGGGGTACAATGAGCAGTTCTTC. This translates into CASSRPGRGYNEQFF.

The sample holds a few counts of this clonotype. The J gene is TRBJ2-1, the V gene TRBV5-1; D remains ambiguous. The germline CDR1 and CDR2 sequences are SGHRS and YFSETQ. The CDR3 contains 14 residues. Trimming removed 2 bases at V and 4 bases at J, with 10 bases between. The CDR3 spells CASSFSLAYNEQFF. The CDR3 nucleotides are TGCGCCAGCAGCTTCTCTTTGGCGTACAATGAGCAGTTCTTC.

This clonotype has only a few counts. J is TRBJ2-1 and V is TRBV29-1, with TRBD1 matching over 9 bases. V lost 6 bases, J lost 6 bases, and 9 bases stayed unmatched. This CDR3 has 14 amino acids. In germline, CDR1 is SQVTM, CDR2 ANQGSEA. CDR3 residues: CSVDDRGFSNEQFF. The CDR3 coding sequence is TGCAGCGTAGATGACAGGGGGTTTTCCAATGAGCAGTTCTTC.